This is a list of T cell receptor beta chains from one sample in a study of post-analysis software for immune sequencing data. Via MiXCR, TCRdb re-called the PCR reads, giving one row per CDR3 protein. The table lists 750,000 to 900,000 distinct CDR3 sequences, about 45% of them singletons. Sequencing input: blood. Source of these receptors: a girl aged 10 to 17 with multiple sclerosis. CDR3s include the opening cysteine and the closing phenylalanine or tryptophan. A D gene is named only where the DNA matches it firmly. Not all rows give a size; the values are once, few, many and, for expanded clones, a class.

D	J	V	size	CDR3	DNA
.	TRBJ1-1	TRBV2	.	CASNGADTEAFF	TGTGCCAGCAATGGGGCAGACACTGAAGCTTTCTTT
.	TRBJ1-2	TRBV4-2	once	CASSQDWAHGYTF	TGTGCCAGCAGCCAAGATTGGGCCCATGGCTACACCTTC
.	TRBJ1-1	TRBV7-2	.	CASSLGWDTRGTNTEAFF	TGTGCCAGCAGCTTAGGGTGGGACACTCGAGGGACGAACACTGAAGCTTTCTTT
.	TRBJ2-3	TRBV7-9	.	CASSLDNGPQYF	TGTGCCAGCAGCTTAGATAACGGCCCGCAGTATTTT
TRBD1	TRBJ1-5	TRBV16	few	CASTGTGDQPQHF	TGTGCCAGCACCGGGACAGGGGATCAGCCCCAGCATTTT
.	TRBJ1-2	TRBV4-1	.	CASSQGGVDGYTF	TGCGCCAGCAGCCAAGGAGGGGTGGATGGCTACACCTTC
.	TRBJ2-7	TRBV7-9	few	CASSSQWGTTYEQYF	TGTGCCAGCAGCTCCCAATGGGGAACCACCTACGAGCAGTACTTC
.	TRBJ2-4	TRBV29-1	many	CSVEDTVGGKVIQYF	TGCAGCGTTGAAGATACAGTCGGCGGGAAGGTCATTCAGTACTTC
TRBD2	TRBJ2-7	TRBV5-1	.	CASSSSGGTIYEQYF	TGCGCCAGCAGCTCCAGCGGGGGAACCATCTACGAGCAGTACTTC
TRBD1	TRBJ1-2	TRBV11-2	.	CASSSHPGGRKYGYTF	TGTGCCAGCAGCTCGCACCCAGGGGGGCGGAAGTATGGCTACACCTTC
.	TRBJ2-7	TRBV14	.	CASSLFSHYEQYF	TGTGCCAGCAGCCTCTTCTCCCACTACGAGCAGTACTTC
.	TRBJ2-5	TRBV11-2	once	CASSSPGALQETQYF	TGTGCCAGCAGCTCACCGGGAGCCCTTCAAGAGACCCAGTACTTC
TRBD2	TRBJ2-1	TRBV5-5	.	CASSPLGGSGRGDEQFF	TGTGCCAGCAGCCCCCTTGGAGGTAGCGGGAGGGGCGATGAGCAGTTCTTC
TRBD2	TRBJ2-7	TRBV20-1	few	CSARPSGSSHEQYF	TGCAGTGCTAGACCTAGCGGGAGTTCTCACGAGCAGTACTTC
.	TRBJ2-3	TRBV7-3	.	CASSFVGGTDTQYF	TGTGCCAGCAGCTTCGTTGGCGGCACAGATACGCAGTATTTT
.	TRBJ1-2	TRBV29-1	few	CSVDPTGLVYGYTF	TGCAGCGTTGACCCAACAGGCTTGGTCTATGGCTACACCTTC
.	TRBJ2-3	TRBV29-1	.	CSAWRGGNTDTQYF	TGCAGCGCATGGAGGGGGGGGAACACAGATACGCAGTATTTT
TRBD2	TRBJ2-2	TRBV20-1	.	CSARGLAGAGELFF	TGCAGTGCGCGAGGACTAGCGGGTGCCGGGGAGCTGTTTTTT
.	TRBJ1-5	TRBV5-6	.	CASSLYRTNQPQHF	TGTGCCAGCAGCTTGTACCGTACCAATCAGCCCCAGCATTTT
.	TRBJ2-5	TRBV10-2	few	CAIRRTEQETQYF	TGCGCCATTCGGAGGACGGAACAAGAGACCCAGTACTTC
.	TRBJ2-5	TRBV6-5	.	CASRTGIGGETQYF	TGTGCCAGCAGAACAGGGATCGGAGGGGAGACCCAGTACTTC
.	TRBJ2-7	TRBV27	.	CASSPRGTGNYEQYF	TGTGCCAGCAGCCCACGGGGAACGGGGAACTACGAGCAGTACTTC
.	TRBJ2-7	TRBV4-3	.	CASSQLGHSYEQYF	TGCGCCAGCAGCCAATTAGGACACTCCTACGAGCAGTACTTC
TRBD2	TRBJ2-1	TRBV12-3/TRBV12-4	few	CASSLARLGGVDNEQFF	TGTGCCAGCAGTTTAGCTCGCTTGGGAGGGGTGGACAATGAGCAGTTCTTC
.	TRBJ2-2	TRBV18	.	CASPPRLNTGELFF	TGTGCCAGCCCACCCAGGCTGAACACCGGGGAGCTGTTTTTT
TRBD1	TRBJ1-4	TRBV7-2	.	CASSYGTGEGALFF	TGTGCCAGCAGCTATGGGACAGGGGAGGGGGCACTGTTTTTT
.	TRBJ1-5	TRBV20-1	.	CSARAASVGGNQPQHF	TGCAGTGCTAGAGCGGCATCGGTAGGCGGCAATCAGCCCCAGCATTTT
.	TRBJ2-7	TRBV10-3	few	CAIKKENRTYEQYF	TGTGCCATCAAGAAGGAAAACAGAACCTACGAGCAGTACTTC
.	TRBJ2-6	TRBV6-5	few	CASSTPKTAGANVLTF	TGTGCCAGCAGTACGCCCAAGACAGCTGGGGCCAACGTCCTGACTTTC
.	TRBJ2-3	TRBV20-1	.	CSARPYTVGDTQYF	TGCAGTGCTAGACCTTATACAGTGGGGGATACGCAGTATTTT
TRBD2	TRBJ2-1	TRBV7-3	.	CASSSEHTSGGSFF	TGTGCCAGCAGCTCAGAACACACTAGCGGGGGATCGTTCTTC
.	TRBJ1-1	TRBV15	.	CATSREIGYTEAFF	TGTGCCACCAGCAGAGAGATAGGGTACACTGAAGCTTTCTTT
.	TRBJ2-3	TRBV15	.	CATSRGWDISSTDTQYF	TGTGCCACCAGCAGAGGTTGGGACATAAGTAGCACAGATACGCAGTATTTT
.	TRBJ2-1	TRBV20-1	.	CSARGWLTEYNEQFF	TGCAGTGCTAGAGGCTGGTTGACGGAGTACAATGAGCAGTTCTTC
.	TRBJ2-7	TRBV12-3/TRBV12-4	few	CASSLPGSDEQYF	TGTGCCAGCAGTTTACCAGGGTCCGACGAGCAGTACTTC
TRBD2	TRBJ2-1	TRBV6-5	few	CASIYGGRAAYNEQFF	TGTGCCAGCATTTACGGCGGGAGGGCCGCCTACAATGAGCAGTTCTTC
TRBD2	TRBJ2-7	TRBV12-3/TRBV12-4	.	CASSYTSGLAYEQYF	TGTGCCAGCAGTTATACTAGCGGGCTTGCCTACGAGCAGTACTTC
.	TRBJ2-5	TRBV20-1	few	CSARGRTGRGVETQYF	TGCAGTGCTAGAGGGAGGACAGGGAGGGGGGTAGAGACCCAGTACTTC
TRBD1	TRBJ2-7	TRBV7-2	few	CASSIGAGTGAYEQYF	TGTGCCAGCAGCATAGGGGCGGGGACAGGGGCCTACGAGCAGTACTTC
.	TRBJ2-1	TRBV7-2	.	CASSYILRGAYNEQFF	TGTGCCAGCAGTTATATCCTTAGAGGAGCCTACAATGAGCAGTTCTTC